The 8 T cell receptor beta chains given below trace back to one sample, sequenced in a study of cytomegalovirus exposure and HLA in healthy donors. The PCR contained 60 Vbeta and 13 Jbeta primers. Sequenced by immunoSEQ multiplex PCR; TCRdb stores in-frame clones only, minus some. The sample has 150,000 to 180,000 clones, roughly 79% seen once. Sequencing used PBMCs. The receptors derive from a man in his late teens or twenties in good health and CMV-seronegative.

There are a few counts of this clone. The genes are TRBV14 and TRBJ1-2; no reliable D call. V dropped 0 bases and J dropped 3 bases, with 5 bases sitting between them. There are 13 residues in the CDR3. Germline V gene sequence: CDR1 SGHDN, CDR2 FVKESK. The CDR3 DNA follows: TGTGCCAGCAGCCAAGACAGGTACTATGGCTACACCTTC. Translating gives CASSQDRYYGYTF.

The chain links TRBV5-8 to TRBJ2-3; 11 nucleotides align to TRBD2. The length of the CDR3 is 18 residues. CDR1 is SGHTS and CDR2 is YDEGEE in the germline V gene. V lost 0 bases, J lost 3 bases, and 9 bases stayed unmatched. CDR3 loop: CASSLEFASGGTTDTQYF. The CDR3 bases are TGTGCCAGCAGCTTGGAATTTGCTAGCGGGGGGACGACAGATACGCAGTATTTT.

The chain recombines TRBV30 with TRBJ2-4, with D tentatively TRBD2 (5 bases). Trimming left V 1 base short and J 1 base short, with 11 bases between. The CDR3 loop spans 15 amino acids. The germline V gene encodes CDR1 GTSNPN and CDR2 SVGIG (reference sequence). The CDR3 loop is CAWSARGWAKNIQYF. The CDR3 nucleotides are TGTGCCTGGAGTGCCAGAGGGTGGGCCAAAAACATTCAGTACTTC.

The chain employs TRBV5-1 and TRBJ1-1; the D gene is possibly TRBD1 (6 bases). The germline V gene has CDR1 SGHRS and CDR2 YFSETQ. The V gene lost 0 bases and the J gene lost 1 base, with 10 bases spanning the gap. The CDR3 spans 15 residues. CDR3 loop: CASSLGGGGNTEAFF. The CDR3 coding sequence is TGCGCCAGCAGCTTGGGGGGGGGCGGGAACACTGAAGCTTTCTTT.

In this sample, this clone turned up a few times. The V and J genes are TRBV6-1 and TRBJ2-7; D is unresolved. V dropped 7 bases and J dropped 0 bases, with 10 bases sitting between them. CDR3 length: 13 amino acids. The germline gives CDR1 MNHNS, CDR2 SASEGT. CDR3 nucleotides: TGTGCCAGCACAGAACGCAGCTCCTACGAGCAGTACTTC. Its protein product is CASTERSSYEQYF.

V is TRBV19 and J is TRBJ1-1; D is ambiguous. The CDR3 spans 16 residues. V was pared by 1 base and J by 0 bases, with 12 bases between. From germline, CDR1 is LNHDA and CDR2 SQIVND (reference sequence). Here the CDR3 DNA reads TGTGCCAGTAGTATAGCGTGGCCGCCGCTGAACACTGAAGCTTTCTTT. This codes for CASSIAWPPLNTEAFF.

The chain uses TRBV5-1 and TRBJ1-1, with D uncertain. In germline, CDR1 is SGHRS, CDR2 YFSETQ. The CDR3 contains 15 residues. Trimming pared 3 bases from V and 1 base from J, leaving 13 bases between. The CDR3 spells CASSSVEAGNTEAFF. The DNA of the CDR3 is TGCGCCAGCAGCTCGGTAGAAGCAGGGAACACTGAAGCTTTCTTT. Supplemented by reference TRBV5-1 and TRBJ1-1, the full variable domain reads KAGVTQTPRYLIKTRGQQVTLSCSPISGHRSVSWYQQTPGQGLQFLFEYFSETQRNKGNFPGRFSGRQFSNSRSEMNVSTLELGDSALYLCASSSVEAGNTEAFFGQGTRLTVV.

The V call is TRBV4-3, the J call TRBJ1-2; D is unresolved. Germline V gene data show CDR1 as LGHNA and CDR2 as YSLEER. The germline V and J ends were trimmed by 0 bases and 8 bases, with 13 bases remaining between them. This CDR3 is built from 14 residues. The CDR3 sequence is CASSQDSRFYGYTF. As DNA, the CDR3 is TGCGCCAGCAGCCAAGATTCGAGGTTCTACGGCTACACCTTC.